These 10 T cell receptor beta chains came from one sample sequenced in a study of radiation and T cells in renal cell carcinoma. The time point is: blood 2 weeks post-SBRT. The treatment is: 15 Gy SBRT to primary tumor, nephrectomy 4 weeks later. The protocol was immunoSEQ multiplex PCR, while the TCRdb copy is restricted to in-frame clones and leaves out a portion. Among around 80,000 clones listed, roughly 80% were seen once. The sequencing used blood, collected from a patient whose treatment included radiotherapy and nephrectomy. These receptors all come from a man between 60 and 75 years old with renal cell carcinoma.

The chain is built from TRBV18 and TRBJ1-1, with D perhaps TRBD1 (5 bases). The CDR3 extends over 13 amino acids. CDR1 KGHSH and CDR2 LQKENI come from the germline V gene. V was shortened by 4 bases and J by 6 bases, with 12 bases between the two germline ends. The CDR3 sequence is CASSLQWGAEAFF. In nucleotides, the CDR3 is TGTGCCAGCTCACTTCAATGGGGGGCTGAAGCTTTCTTT.

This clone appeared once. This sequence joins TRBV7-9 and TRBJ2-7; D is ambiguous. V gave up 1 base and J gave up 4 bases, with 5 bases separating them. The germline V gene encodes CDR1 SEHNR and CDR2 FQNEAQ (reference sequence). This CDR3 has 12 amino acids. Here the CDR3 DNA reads TGTGCCAGCAGCTTAGGAGAGTACGAGCAGTACTTC. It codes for CASSLGEYEQYF.

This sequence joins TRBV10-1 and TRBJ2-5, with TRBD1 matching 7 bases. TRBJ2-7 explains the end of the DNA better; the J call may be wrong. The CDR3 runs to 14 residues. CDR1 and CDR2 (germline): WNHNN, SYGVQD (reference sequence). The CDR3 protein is CASSGGDSYYEQYF. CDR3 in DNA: TGCGCCAGCAGTGGAGGGGACAGCTACTACGAGCAGTACTTC.

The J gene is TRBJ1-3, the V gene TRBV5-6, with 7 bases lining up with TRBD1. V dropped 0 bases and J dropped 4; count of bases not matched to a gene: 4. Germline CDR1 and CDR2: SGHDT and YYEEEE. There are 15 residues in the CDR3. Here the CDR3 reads CASSLGPGGGNTIYF. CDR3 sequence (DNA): TGTGCCAGCAGCTTGGGTCCAGGGGGAGGAAACACCATATATTTT.

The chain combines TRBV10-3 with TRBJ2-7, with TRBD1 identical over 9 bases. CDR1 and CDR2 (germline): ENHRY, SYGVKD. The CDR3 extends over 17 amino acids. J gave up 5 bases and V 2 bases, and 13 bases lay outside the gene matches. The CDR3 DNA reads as TGTGCCATCAGTGAGGCCGGGACAGGGCTGGATTACGACGAGCAGTACTTC. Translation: CAISEAGTGLDYDEQYF.

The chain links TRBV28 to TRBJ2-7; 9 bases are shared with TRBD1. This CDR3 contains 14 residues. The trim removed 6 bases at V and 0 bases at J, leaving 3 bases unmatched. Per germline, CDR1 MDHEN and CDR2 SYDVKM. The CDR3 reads CASRRTGVSYEQYF. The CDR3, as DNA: TGTGCCAGCAGGCGGACAGGGGTCTCCTACGAGCAGTACTTC.

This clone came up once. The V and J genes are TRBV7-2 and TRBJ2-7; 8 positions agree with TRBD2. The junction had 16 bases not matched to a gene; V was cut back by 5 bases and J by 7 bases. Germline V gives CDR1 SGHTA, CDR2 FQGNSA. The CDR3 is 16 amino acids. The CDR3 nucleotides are TGTGCCAGCAGCGTTCGGGAGGGGGGAAGCAGGTGGGAGCAGTACTTC. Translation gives CASSVREGGSRWEQYF.

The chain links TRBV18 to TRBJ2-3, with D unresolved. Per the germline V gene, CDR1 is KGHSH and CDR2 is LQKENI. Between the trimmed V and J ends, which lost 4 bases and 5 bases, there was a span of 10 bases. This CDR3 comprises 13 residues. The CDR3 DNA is TGTGCCAGCTCACGAGAAAATGTAGATACGCAGTATTTT. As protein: CASSRENVDTQYF.

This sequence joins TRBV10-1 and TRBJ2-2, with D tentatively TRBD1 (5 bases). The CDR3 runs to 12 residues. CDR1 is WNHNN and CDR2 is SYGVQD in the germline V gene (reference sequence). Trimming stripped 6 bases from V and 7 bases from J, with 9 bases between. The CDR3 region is CASSRAGGELFF. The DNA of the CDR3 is TGCGCCAGCAGCAGGGCTGGCGGGGAGCTGTTTTTT.

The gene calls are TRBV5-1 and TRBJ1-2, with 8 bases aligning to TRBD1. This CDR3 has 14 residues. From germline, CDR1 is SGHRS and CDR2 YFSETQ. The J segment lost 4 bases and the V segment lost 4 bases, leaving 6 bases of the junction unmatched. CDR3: CASSPGQGPYGYTF. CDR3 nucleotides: TGCGCCAGCAGCCCCGGACAGGGTCCCTATGGCTACACCTTC.